The rows below give T cell receptor beta chains drawn from one sample of a study of shared clonotypes between healthy human individuals. The repertoire was sequenced with immunoSEQ multiplex PCR; TCRdb's copy has only in-frame clones and lacks some. The sample lists approximately 2,200,000 clones; just over 90% were seen once. The sequenced material came from naive CD8+ T cells from PBMCs. The receptor source for this set is a man between 18 and 35 years old in good health. Some clones in this sample may be carry-over from other donors' samples. The CDR3 runs from the conserved cysteine through the conserved F or W. The order of the fields is D gene, clone size, J gene, V gene, CDR3 DNA, CDR3 protein. The D gene is left open where the match is weak. Rows give clone size only sometimes, using once, few, many, or a class for an expanded clone.

TRBD1 once TRBJ1-5 TRBV10-3 TGTGCCATCAGTCCCGGGACAGGGGGCAACCAGCCCCAGCATTTT CAISPGTGGNQPQHF
TRBD1 NA TRBJ2-5 TRBV7-9 TGTGCCAGCAGCCCCGACAGGGCCCAAGAGACCCAGTACTTC CASSPDRAQETQYF
NA once TRBJ1-2 TRBV5-5 TGTGCCAGCAGCTTGGATCTTGGGCCTCGGAGCGGCTACACCTTC CASSLDLGPRSGYTF
TRBD1 NA TRBJ1-5 TRBV27 TGTGCCAGCAGCCCACGCCACCCCGGGACAGGGGTCCAGCCCCAGCATTTT CASSPRHPGTGVQPQHF
NA NA TRBJ1-1 TRBV6-6 TGTGCCAGCACCCGGGGCGAGGCCACTGGGGCTTTCTTT CASTRGEATGAFF
NA NA TRBJ2-7 TRBV27 TGTGCCAGCAGTTGGGGCAGGGGTGAGCAGTACTTC CASSWGRGEQYF
NA NA TRBJ1-1 TRBV5-1 TGCGCCAGCAGCTTGGAGGCAGGGCACATGAACACTGAAGCTTTCTTT CASSLEAGHMNTEAFF
NA NA TRBJ2-1 TRBV30 TGTGCCTCCTACCCCGGACTGCGCTCCTACAATGAGCAGTTCTTC CASYPGLRSYNEQFF
NA NA TRBJ2-2 TRBV11-2 TGTGCCAGCAGCTCTACAGGGAACACCGGGGAGCTGTTTTTT CASSSTGNTGELFF
TRBD1 NA TRBJ1-1 TRBV5-1 TGCGCCAGCAGCTCGGGACAGATCTCGATGAACACTGAAGCTTTCTTT CASSSGQISMNTEAFF
NA NA TRBJ1-1 TRBV6-1 TGTGCCAGCCCCTGGGAGGGGCTGAAGTGGACTGAAGCTTTCTTT CASPWEGLKWTEAFF
TRBD2 NA TRBJ2-1 TRBV4-3 TGCGCCAGCAGCCAAGCCCTCTTCGGGGAGGGATTAAATGAGCAGTTCTTC CASSQALFGEGLNEQFF
TRBD1 few TRBJ1-1 TRBV27 TGTGCCAGCAGCCTGGGACAGGGGGCGCTGACTGAAGCTTTCTTT CASSLGQGALTEAFF
TRBD2 NA TRBJ2-1 TRBV2 TGTGCCAGCCACTTCAGGCGGGAGGGCCGAAATGAGCAGTTCTTC CASHFRREGRNEQFF
TRBD1 NA TRBJ2-5 TRBV9 TGTGCCAGCAGCGTTCAGACAGGGGTCGGATTACAGACCCAGTACTTC CASSVQTGVGLQTQYF
NA NA TRBJ2-1 TRBV30 TGTGCCTGGAGTGTAGGGATTAGCGCTTACAATGAGCAGTTCTTC CAWSVGISAYNEQFF
TRBD1 once TRBJ1-2 TRBV9 TGTGCCAGCAGCGGCGGGACAGGGGTTAGGAACTATGGCTACACCTTC CASSGGTGVRNYGYTF